This is a list of T cell receptor beta chains from one sample in a study of technical replicates of blood from a few donors. Clones were sequenced by immunoSEQ multiplex PCR, and TCRdb holds only the in-frame ones, with some missing. Counted here are 85,000 to 100,000 clones, approximately 96% occurring once; the ten biggest clones make up 0.22%. What was sequenced was T cells isolated from PBMCs. The receptors were sampled from a human donor in good health. Both conserved end residues are part of each CDR3. D genes are given only for firm matches. Clone size is stated in some rows and not others, as once, few, many or a class when expanded.

j_call cdr3_length d_call clone_size v_call cdr3_aa cdr3_nt
TRBJ2-5 12 . . TRBV13 CASSSAYETQYF TGTGCCAGCAGCTCAGCGTACGAGACCCAGTACTTC
TRBJ1-2 15 TRBD1 . TRBV27 CASSLGATGVYGYTF TGTGCCAGCAGTTTGGGGGCAACAGGGGTGTATGGCTACACCTTC
TRBJ1-1 13 . . TRBV27 CASSYVRNTEAFF TGTGCCAGCAGTTATGTCAGGAACACTGAAGCTTTCTTT
TRBJ2-6 16 TRBD1 . TRBV10-3 CAIRTGSGSGANVLTF TGTGCCATCCGGACAGGCTCGGGATCTGGGGCCAACGTCCTGACTTTC
TRBJ1-1 14 TRBD1 . TRBV9 CASSITGVGTEAFF TGTGCCAGCAGCATAACAGGGGTCGGGACTGAAGCTTTCTTT
TRBJ2-5 13 . once TRBV7-9 CASSLRLEETQYF TGTGCCAGCAGCCTTAGACTCGAAGAGACCCAGTACTTC
TRBJ2-7 14 TRBD1 . TRBV18 CASSPRDRSYEQYF TGTGCCAGCTCACCACGGGACAGGTCCTACGAGCAGTACTTC
TRBJ2-1 15 . few TRBV5-1 CASSSLTGETNEQFF TGCGCCAGCAGCTCCCTCACGGGAGAGACGAATGAGCAGTTCTTC
TRBJ2-5 15 TRBD2 . TRBV7-6 CASSLAVGGGETQYF TGTGCCAGCAGCTTGGCCGTTGGGGGAGGGGAGACCCAGTACTTC
TRBJ1-1 14 TRBD1 . TRBV11-2 CASSTRTGSPEAFF TGTGCCAGCAGCACGCGGACAGGGTCCCCTGAAGCTTTCTTT
TRBJ2-7 16 TRBD1 . TRBV11-2 CASRRYGGQGHYEQYF TGTGCCAGCAGACGCTACGGGGGACAGGGTCACTACGAGCAGTACTTC
TRBJ1-4 16 . . TRBV27 CASSLAGAATNEKLFF TGTGCCAGCAGCCTCGCAGGGGCTGCAACTAATGAAAAACTGTTTTTT
TRBJ1-2 15 . . TRBV15 CATSSRGSAAYGYTF TGTGCCACCAGCAGCCGAGGGTCGGCAGCGTATGGCTACACCTTC
TRBJ1-5 17 . . TRBV4-1 CASSQVGRGTSNQPQHF TGCGCCAGCAGCCAAGTAGGTCGGGGAACTAGCAATCAGCCCCAGCATTTT
TRBJ1-1 15 TRBD1 . TRBV4-1 CASSQNRGLRAEAFF TGCGCCAGCAGCCAAAACAGGGGGCTGAGGGCTGAAGCTTTCTTT
TRBJ1-1 14 TRBD1 . TRBV6-5 CASSYADRDTEAFF TGTGCCAGCAGTTACGCCGACAGGGACACTGAAGCTTTCTTT
TRBJ1-1 14 . . TRBV9 CASSVEHMNTEAFF TGTGCCAGCAGCGTAGAACACATGAACACTGAAGCTTTCTTT
TRBJ2-5 15 . . TRBV28 CASTHPGVGRETQYF TGTGCCAGCACCCACCCCGGGGTCGGTCGAGAGACCCAGTACTTC
TRBJ2-4 14 TRBD1 . TRBV6-6 CASTPGQGSNIQYF TGTGCCAGCACCCCGGGACAGGGCTCAAACATTCAGTACTTC
TRBJ1-1 16 . . TRBV28 CASSALGSGLGTEAFF TGTGCCAGCAGCGCGCTGGGCTCTGGTTTAGGCACTGAAGCTTTCTTT
TRBJ2-2 14 . . TRBV10-1 CASSSGQNTGELFF TGCGCCAGCAGTTCAGGACAAAACACCGGGGAGCTGTTTTTT
TRBJ2-2 13 . once TRBV9 CASSAPLQRELFF TGTGCCAGCAGCGCCCCACTTCAAAGGGAGCTGTTTTTT
TRBJ2-2 14 . . TRBV4-1 CASSLSGGTGELFF TGCGCCAGCAGCCTCTCTGGAGGAACCGGGGAGCTGTTTTTT
TRBJ2-2 15 TRBD1 . TRBV9 CASSAQGARTGELFF TGTGCCAGCAGCGCGCAGGGGGCTAGGACCGGGGAGCTGTTTTTT
TRBJ2-1 13 . . TRBV27 CASSWSGGHEQFF TGTGCCAGCAGTTGGTCCGGGGGTCATGAGCAGTTCTTC
TRBJ2-2 16 TRBD1 . TRBV2 CASSPTGQGYTGELFF TGTGCCAGCAGTCCGACGGGACAGGGCTACACCGGGGAGCTGTTTTTT
TRBJ2-7 14 TRBD2 . TRBV6-5 CASSFGLAGYEQYF TGTGCCAGCAGTTTCGGACTAGCGGGCTACGAGCAGTACTTC
TRBJ2-2 14 . . TRBV6-5 CASRTGLNTGELFF TGTGCCAGCAGAACAGGGTTGAACACCGGGGAGCTGTTTTTT